These 16 T cell receptor beta chains were sequenced from one sample in a study of T cell repertoires in cytomegalovirus infection. TCRdb used MiXCR to reprocess the reads, holding one entry per CDR3 protein. The profile covers around 300,000 distinct CDR3 sequences, with around 20% appearing a single time and approximately 19% taken by the ten largest. The antigens of these receptors remain unknown. Sequenced material: cultured PBMCs, taken from culture after CMV antigen stimulation. The origin of the receptors is a human donor in good health (CMV status not recorded). Some clones in this sample may be carry-over from other donors' samples.

This clonotype was counted between two and nine times. The chain has TRBV7-6 and TRBJ1-2, with TRBD1 matching over 9 bases. The J segment lost 4 bases and the V segment lost 2 bases, leaving 5 bases of the junction unmatched. The CDR3 has 15 amino acids. Germline V CDR1 and CDR2: SGHVS, FNYEAQ. The CDR3 region is CASSLTGGYLYGYTF. CDR3 DNA: TGTGCCAGCAGCTTAACAGGGGGCTATCTCTATGGCTACACCTTC.

J is TRBJ1-1 and V is TRBV7-6, with no clear D. CDR3 length: 10 residues. The germline gives CDR1 SGHVS, CDR2 FNYEAQ. The CDR3 protein is CAGENTEAFF. As DNA, the CDR3 is TGTGCTGGGGAGAACACTGAAGCTTTCTTT. The complete variable domain, with remaining parts taken from reference TRBV7-6 and TRBJ1-1, reads GAGVSQSPRYKVTKRGQDVALRCDPISGHVSLYWYRQALGQGPEFLTYFNYEAQQDKSGLPNDRFSAERPEGSISTLTIQRTEQRDSAMYRCAGENTEAFFGQGTRLTVV.

The V and J genes are TRBV10-3 and TRBJ1-1; TRBD1 matches at 8 bases. In germline, CDR1 is ENHRY, CDR2 SYGVKD. Germline trimming cut 6 bases from V and 2 bases from J; bases unmatched to any gene: 2. The CDR3 length is 13 residues. CDR3 nucleotides: TGTGCCATCAGAGGACAGGGAAACACTGAAGCTTTCTTT. Its protein is CAIRGQGNTEAFF.

This clonotype was observed a handful of times. CDR3 coding DNA: TGTGCTAGTGGTTTGGGAAGGGGCCGTGAAAAACTGTTTTTT. It yields the protein CASGLGRGREKLFF. The genes are TRBV12-5 and TRBJ1-4; possibly TRBD1 for D (5 bases). Germline V gene data show CDR1 as LGHNT and CDR2 as FRNRAP. The CDR3 is 14 amino acids. Trimming cost V 1 base and J 7 bases, with 10 bases left between them.

This clonotype was seen many times. The rearrangement uses TRBV12-3 or TRBV12-4 and TRBJ1-6; no clear D gene. The CDR3 is 16 residues long. V lost 7 bases and J lost 7, with 20 bases in between. The CDR3 region is CASKSQGGSVNSPLHF. In DNA, the CDR3 is TGTGCCAGCAAATCACAAGGTGGCAGTGTAAATTCACCCCTCCACTTT.

This sequence joins TRBV12-3 or TRBV12-4 and TRBJ2-2, with D possibly TRBD1 on 6 matching bases. Trimming removed 2 bases at V and 5 bases at J, with 15 bases between. The CDR3 loop spans 16 amino acids. The CDR3 DNA reads as TGTGCCAGCAGTTTAAAACAGGGCCTAAAGACCGGGGAGCTGTTTTTT. Translation: CASSLKQGLKTGELFF.

This clonotype appeared a few times. The chain couples TRBV27 to TRBJ2-5, with 14 nucleotides matching TRBD2. The CDR3 has 17 amino acids. Germline lookup yields CDR1 MNHEY and CDR2 SMNVEV (reference sequence). V shed 6 bases, J shed 4 bases, and the junction held 10 bases outside the gene matches. The CDR3 reads CASRGGTSGSPGETQYF. CDR3 nucleotide sequence: TGTGCCAGCAGGGGCGGGACTAGCGGGAGCCCCGGAGAGACCCAGTACTTC.

Ten or more counts support this clonotype. The V gene is TRBV7-2, the J gene TRBJ1-5; 8 bases agree with TRBD1. The V gene's germline CDR1 is SGHTA and CDR2 FQGNSA. CDR3 length: 14 residues. V lost 2 bases, J lost 6 bases, and 3 bases stayed unmatched. The CDR3 bases are TGTGCCAGCAGCTTACAGACAGGGGCTCAGCCCCAGCATTTT. It is translated as CASSLQTGAQPQHF.

V gene TRBV23-1 combines with J gene TRBJ2-5, with D unresolved. TRBV23-1 has ORF status, its function being uncertain. The germline V and J ends were trimmed by 4 bases and 5 bases, with 11 bases remaining between them. The length of the CDR3 is 13 residues. CDR3 sequence: CASSPKTVETQYF. The CDR3 DNA follows: TGCGCCAGCAGTCCAAAAACCGTGGAGACCCAGTACTTC.

This clonotype was found many times. V gene TRBV24-1 combines with J gene TRBJ1-2, with D perhaps matching TRBD1 (5 bases). Germline CDR1 and CDR2: KGHDR and SFDVKD. This CDR3 region has 13 residues. V gave up 3 bases and J gave up 6 bases, with 10 bases separating them. DNA of the CDR3: TGTGCCACCAGTGATACACGGGGGAATGGCTACACCTTC. Residues: CATSDTRGNGYTF.

This chain uses TRBV11-3 with TRBJ1-4; 7 bases are shared with TRBD1. The V gene end was trimmed by 5 bases and the J gene end by 5 bases; junction bases not matched to a gene: 11. Germline CDR1 SGHNT, CDR2 YENEEA. This CDR3 spans 16 amino acids. CDR3 DNA sequence: TGTGCCAGCAGCCCAAGGTTGACAGGGAAAAATGAAAAACTGTTTTTT. Amino acids: CASSPRLTGKNEKLFF.

This clonotype was detected only a few times. The V gene is TRBV7-2, the J gene TRBJ2-3; no clear D gene. The germline V and J ends were trimmed by 8 bases and 2 bases, with 20 bases remaining between them. This CDR3 is built from 16 residues. Germline-derived CDR1 and CDR2 are SGHTA and FQGNSA. CDR3 sequence: CASHLTGSHYTDTQYF. CDR3 nucleotide sequence: TGTGCCAGCCACCTCACCGGGTCACACTACACAGATACGCAGTATTTT.

V usage is TRBV20-1 and J usage is TRBJ2-1; D remains unclear. CDR3 length equals 12 residues. V was shortened by 8 bases and J by 0 bases, with 8 bases between the two germline ends. The germline V gene encodes CDR1 DFQATT and CDR2 SNEGSKA (reference sequence). CDR3 in DNA: TGCAGTCTGACCAGCTCCTACAATGAGCAGTTCTTC. It specifies CSLTSSYNEQFF.

This clonotype occurred a few times. The chain recombines TRBV5-1 with TRBJ1-2; D remains ambiguous. The CDR3 loop spans 14 amino acids. CDR1 is SGHRS, CDR2 YFSETQ, per germline. Trimming took 4 bases from V and 5 from J, leaving 15 bases between them. The CDR3 nucleotides are TGCGCCAGCAGCCGGGAGGAGGAATCGTATGGCTACACCTTC. Residues: CASSREEESYGYTF.

This clonotype was seen repeatedly, ten times or more. This rearrangement joins TRBV7-2 to TRBJ2-1, with D possibly TRBD2 on 6 matching bases. The CDR3 loop spans 16 amino acids. Germline V gene lookup returns CDR1 SGHTA and CDR2 FQGNSA. The ends were cut back, 5 bases at V and 9 bases at J, with 23 bases in the middle. The DNA of the CDR3 is TGTGCCAGCAGCCCCTCAATAGCGGTCCCCACCCCTGAGCAGTTCTTC. Protein product: CASSPSIAVPTPEQFF.

This chain uses TRBV12-5 with TRBJ1-1; 8 nucleotides agree with TRBD1. The CDR3 runs to 15 residues. With V trimmed by 6 bases and J by 4 bases, 10 bases remained unmatched. Germline loops: CDR1 LGHNT, CDR2 FRNRAP. The CDR3 DNA reads TGTGCTAGTGGGCCCCTAACAGGGGGGAGCACTGAAGCTTTCTTT. Protein: CASGPLTGGSTEAFF.